The entry that follows covers one T cell receptor (beta chain) sequence. Its antigen is not identified. Germline lookup yields CDR1 MNHEY and CDR2 SVGEGT. This CDR3 spans 16 amino acids. V lost 4 bases and J 4 bases, leaving 17 bases between the germline ends. The sample comes from a study of metastatic and nonmetastatic thyroid tumors. Study-wide background: The study looked at repertoires side by side in blood and in tumor or nodule tissue from malignant and benign thyroid patients.

Every patient underwent thyroid surgery untreated. Authors' data handling: Clinicopathological groups of papillary thyroid cancer showed CDR3 differences that were used to build a distant-metastasis classifier. Via MiXCR, TCRdb re-called the PCR reads. It is TCRdb's table, rather than the study itself, that gives the V and J calls and clone size. The data hold about 35,000 clones, with approximately 30% observed a single time. The study, taken as a whole, reports: A significant increase in TCR beta diversity was reportedly seen in malignant thyroid tumors relative to benign nodules, in blood and tumor.

This chain uses TRBV6-2 or TRBV6-3 with TRBJ1-5; D might be TRBD1 (5 bases). Source material: blood. The clonotype comes from a female donor with papillary thyroid cancer or a benign thyroid nodule (not recorded which). Some clones in this sample may be carry-over from other donors' samples. This chain's CDR3 is CASSSAGHGRNQPQHF. DNA for the CDR3: TGTGCCAGCAGTTCAGCTGGACATGGTCGGAATCAGCCCCAGCATTTT.